This paragraph reports one T cell receptor (beta chain). Its antigen is unidentified. The CDR3 extends over 13 amino acids. The V gene's germline CDR1 is SQVTM and CDR2 ANQGSEA. V was trimmed by 4 bases and J by 1 base, leaving 7 bases between them. This record comes from a study of cytomegalovirus exposure and HLA in healthy donors. Points from the study as a whole: Through in vitro validation, a few CMV-associated chains were shown to be specific for CMV antigens. Published work reported that the classifier diagnosed cytomegalovirus status with high specificity and sensitivity. Whilst most TCR sequences proved rare, a subset of public TCRs occurred across many donors.

Sequencing was performed with immunoSEQ multiplex PCR; in TCRdb, only in-frame clones are kept and a portion is missing. The profile covers 70,000 or so clones, with about 95% appearing a single time and roughly 1% taken by the ten largest. V and J are TRBV29-1 and TRBJ2-2; weak D call: TRBD2 (6 bases). The TCR comes from a woman between 18 and 29 years old in good health and CMV-seronegative. Material for sequencing was PBMCs. CDR3 sequence reads: CSVAGGNTGELFF. In DNA form, the CDR3 reads TGCAGCGTTGCCGGGGGGAACACCGGGGAGCTGTTTTTT.